The rows below give T cell receptor beta chains drawn from one sample of a study of blood T cell repertoires in COVID-19. Using immunoSEQ multiplex PCR, the repertoire was profiled, and TCRdb retains in-frame clones only, with some absent. The sample holds tens of thousands of clones, roughly 89% seen once. Sequenced input: peripheral blood. The receptors here all came from a man in his thirties or forties with acute or convalescent COVID-19. CDR3s include the opening cysteine and the closing phenylalanine or tryptophan. Each record gives: CDR3 length, V gene, D gene, J gene, clone size, CDR3 DNA, CDR3 protein. The D gene is left open where the match is weak. Clone size appears in some rows only: once, few, many, or a class for an expanded clone.

len: 16; v_gene: TRBV7-6; d_gene: .; j_gene: TRBJ1-3; abundance: .; CDR3nt: TGTGCCAGCAGCTTAGGGAGGTGGGGTTCTGGAAACACCATATATTTT; CDR3aa: CASSLGRWGSGNTIYF
len: 13; v_gene: TRBV5-5; d_gene: TRBD1; j_gene: TRBJ1-1; abundance: .; CDR3nt: TGTGCCAGCAGCTTCACAGGGGATACTGAAGCTTTCTTT; CDR3aa: CASSFTGDTEAFF
len: 15; v_gene: TRBV2; d_gene: TRBD1; j_gene: TRBJ2-2; abundance: .; CDR3nt: TGTGCCACCAATGGACAGGGACCCAGCACCGGGGAGCTGTTTTTT; CDR3aa: CATNGQGPSTGELFF
len: 13; v_gene: TRBV6-1; d_gene: .; j_gene: TRBJ2-5; abundance: .; CDR3nt: TGTGCCAGCAGTGAAACTAGATTCGAGACCCAGTACTTC; CDR3aa: CASSETRFETQYF
len: 14; v_gene: TRBV27; d_gene: TRBD1; j_gene: TRBJ1-5; abundance: .; CDR3nt: TGTGCCAGCAGTTTTCAGGGGGCCAGTCAGCCCCAGCATTTT; CDR3aa: CASSFQGASQPQHF
len: 16; v_gene: TRBV6-5; d_gene: TRBD1; j_gene: TRBJ1-1; abundance: .; CDR3nt: TGTGCCAGCAGTTCTTCCCGGACAGGGGGATGGACTGAAGCTTTCTTT; CDR3aa: CASSSSRTGGWTEAFF
len: 15; v_gene: TRBV6-1; d_gene: TRBD1; j_gene: TRBJ1-2; abundance: .; CDR3nt: TGTGCCAGCAGTGAAGGGACAGGGCGATACTATGGCTACACCTTC; CDR3aa: CASSEGTGRYYGYTF
len: 15; v_gene: TRBV7-9; d_gene: TRBD1; j_gene: TRBJ1-3; abundance: .; CDR3nt: TGTGCCAGCAGCTTGGACAGGGTCTCTGGAAACACCATATATTTT; CDR3aa: CASSLDRVSGNTIYF
len: 17; v_gene: TRBV18; d_gene: TRBD2; j_gene: TRBJ2-3; abundance: .; CDR3nt: TGTGCCAGCTCACCACCGGCAGGGACTACCACTTCTGATACGCAGTATTTT; CDR3aa: CASSPPAGTTTSDTQYF
len: 13; v_gene: TRBV7-9; d_gene: .; j_gene: TRBJ1-1; abundance: .; CDR3nt: TGTGCCAGCAGCTACAGGGTAGGGACTGAAGCTTTCTTT; CDR3aa: CASSYRVGTEAFF
len: 16; v_gene: TRBV7-8; d_gene: .; j_gene: TRBJ2-1; abundance: .; CDR3nt: TGTGCCAGCAGCTTAGGGGTGCGGGATTCCTACAATGAGCAGTTCTTC; CDR3aa: CASSLGVRDSYNEQFF
len: 14; v_gene: TRBV6-2/TRBV6-3; d_gene: .; j_gene: TRBJ1-2; abundance: .; CDR3nt: TGTGCCAGCAGTCGCTACAGGGAAACAGGTGGCTACACCTTC; CDR3aa: CASSRYRETGGYTF
len: 16; v_gene: TRBV5-6; d_gene: .; j_gene: TRBJ1-2; abundance: .; CDR3nt: TGTGCCAGCAGCTCGGGAACAGGGTTACCGATCTATGGCTACACCTTC; CDR3aa: CASSSGTGLPIYGYTF
len: 15; v_gene: TRBV2; d_gene: TRBD2; j_gene: TRBJ2-5; abundance: .; CDR3nt: TGTGCCAGCAGTTCCCGGACTAGCGCCCAAGAGACCCAGTACTTC; CDR3aa: CASSSRTSAQETQYF
len: 15; v_gene: TRBV6-5; d_gene: .; j_gene: TRBJ1-4; abundance: few; CDR3nt: TGTGCCAGCAGTTACGCCGACAGGCCTACAGAAAAACTGTTTTTT; CDR3aa: CASSYADRPTEKLFF
len: 17; v_gene: TRBV7-6; d_gene: .; j_gene: TRBJ2-2; abundance: .; CDR3nt: TGTGCCAGCAGCCGATTTGTACAGGGAAGCAACACCGGGGAGCTGTTTTTT; CDR3aa: CASSRFVQGSNTGELFF
len: 13; v_gene: TRBV2; d_gene: .; j_gene: TRBJ1-1; abundance: .; CDR3nt: TGTGCCAGCAGGCTTCGCGGGAACACTGAAGCTTTCTTT; CDR3aa: CASRLRGNTEAFF
len: 15; v_gene: TRBV3-1/TRBV3-2; d_gene: .; j_gene: TRBJ1-6; abundance: .; CDR3nt: TGTGCCAGCAGCCAACAAGGACAGATAGGTTCACCCCTCCACTTT; CDR3aa: CASSQQGQIGSPLHF
len: 18; v_gene: TRBV3-1/TRBV3-2; d_gene: TRBD1; j_gene: TRBJ2-7; abundance: few; CDR3nt: TGTGCCAGCAGCCCCGGCGGACAGGGGGTAAGGCGGATCTACGAGCAGTACTTC; CDR3aa: CASSPGGQGVRRIYEQYF
len: 16; v_gene: TRBV7-2; d_gene: TRBD2; j_gene: TRBJ2-3; abundance: .; CDR3nt: TGTGCCAGCAGCCCGATGCTAGCGGGAGGGAGTGATACGCAGTATTTT; CDR3aa: CASSPMLAGGSDTQYF
len: 15; v_gene: TRBV7-9; d_gene: .; j_gene: TRBJ1-2; abundance: .; CDR3nt: TGTGCCAGCAGCTCCCCCGTGGGGGGGCCCTATGGCTACACCTTC; CDR3aa: CASSSPVGGPYGYTF
len: 16; v_gene: TRBV19; d_gene: TRBD2; j_gene: TRBJ2-1; abundance: .; CDR3nt: TGTGCCAGTAGTATCCTAGCGGGCGGTTCCTACAATGAGCAGTTCTTC; CDR3aa: CASSILAGGSYNEQFF
len: 14; v_gene: TRBV7-3; d_gene: TRBD2; j_gene: TRBJ2-1; abundance: few; CDR3nt: TGTGCCAGCAGCTCTATCGCGGGAGGCCGACAGCAGTTCTTC; CDR3aa: CASSSIAGGRQQFF
len: 22; v_gene: TRBV4-1; d_gene: TRBD2; j_gene: TRBJ2-1; abundance: .; CDR3nt: TGCGCCAGCAGCCAGGACGCTGCCCCGGGACTAGGGACTAGTCGTGCTTACAATGAGCAGTTCTTC; CDR3aa: CASSQDAAPGLGTSRAYNEQFF
len: 13; v_gene: TRBV6-4; d_gene: .; j_gene: TRBJ1-6; abundance: .; CDR3nt: TGTGCCAGCAGTGACTCGAAGGGGGGGCCCCTCCACTTT; CDR3aa: CASSDSKGGPLHF
len: 12; v_gene: TRBV5-5; d_gene: .; j_gene: TRBJ2-3; abundance: .; CDR3nt: TGTGCCAGCAGCTTCGGCACAGATACGCAGTATTTT; CDR3aa: CASSFGTDTQYF
len: 14; v_gene: TRBV19; d_gene: TRBD1; j_gene: TRBJ1-1; abundance: once; CDR3nt: TGTGCCAGTAGTACAGGGGGCGGGTCCCTTGAAGCTTTCTTT; CDR3aa: CASSTGGGSLEAFF
len: 15; v_gene: TRBV11-2; d_gene: .; j_gene: TRBJ1-5; abundance: .; CDR3nt: TGTGCCAGCAGCTTAGATCGACAGAGAAATCAGCCCCAGCATTTT; CDR3aa: CASSLDRQRNQPQHF
len: 14; v_gene: TRBV5-5; d_gene: .; j_gene: TRBJ2-1; abundance: .; CDR3nt: TGTGCCAGCAGCTTGGAAGTTTTTCTAGGTGAGCAGTTCTTC; CDR3aa: CASSLEVFLGEQFF
len: 14; v_gene: TRBV25-1; d_gene: TRBD1; j_gene: TRBJ2-7; abundance: .; CDR3nt: TGTGCCAGCAGTTTACAGGGGGCATGGTACGAGCAGTACTTC; CDR3aa: CASSLQGAWYEQYF
len: 14; v_gene: TRBV27; d_gene: TRBD1; j_gene: TRBJ2-1; abundance: few; CDR3nt: TGTGCCATCGCAGACAGGGGGCCAAACAATGAGCAGTTCTTC; CDR3aa: CAIADRGPNNEQFF
len: 13; v_gene: TRBV12-3/TRBV12-4; d_gene: TRBD1; j_gene: TRBJ2-1; abundance: .; CDR3nt: TGTGCCAGCAGGACGGGACAGGGCGATGAGCAGTTCTTC; CDR3aa: CASRTGQGDEQFF
len: 13; v_gene: TRBV19; d_gene: .; j_gene: TRBJ2-5; abundance: .; CDR3nt: TGTGCCAGTAGTGTGGGCCGCCAAGAGACCCAGTACTTC; CDR3aa: CASSVGRQETQYF
len: 14; v_gene: TRBV10-3; d_gene: .; j_gene: TRBJ1-2; abundance: few; CDR3nt: TGTGCCATCAGTGACTTGGGGGCCGACTATGGCTACACCTTC; CDR3aa: CAISDLGADYGYTF
len: 16; v_gene: TRBV19; d_gene: TRBD2; j_gene: TRBJ2-1; abundance: .; CDR3nt: TGTGCCAGTAGTAGATGGACTAGCGGGAGCGAGCATGAGCAGTTCTTC; CDR3aa: CASSRWTSGSEHEQFF
len: 14; v_gene: TRBV2; d_gene: TRBD1; j_gene: TRBJ1-2; abundance: .; CDR3nt: TGTGCCAGCGACCGGGACAGCACGCCCTATGGCTACACCTTC; CDR3aa: CASDRDSTPYGYTF
len: 13; v_gene: TRBV4-3; d_gene: .; j_gene: TRBJ1-2; abundance: .; CDR3nt: TGCGCCAGCAGCCGGGGGGGTGACTATGGCTACACCTTC; CDR3aa: CASSRGGDYGYTF
len: 14; v_gene: TRBV27; d_gene: .; j_gene: TRBJ2-3; abundance: .; CDR3nt: TGTGCCAGCAGCGACAGAAGTAACACAGATACGCAGTATTTT; CDR3aa: CASSDRSNTDTQYF
len: 14; v_gene: TRBV19; d_gene: .; j_gene: TRBJ2-3; abundance: .; CDR3nt: TGTGCCAGTAGTAAGGACATAGGCTTCAGTACGCAGTATTTT; CDR3aa: CASSKDIGFSTQYF
len: 12; v_gene: TRBV30; d_gene: TRBD1; j_gene: TRBJ2-4; abundance: .; CDR3nt: TGTGCCTACGGGACAGGGGGGGCCATTCAGTACTTC; CDR3aa: CAYGTGGAIQYF
len: 14; v_gene: TRBV19; d_gene: .; j_gene: TRBJ1-2; abundance: .; CDR3nt: TGTGCCAGTAGTAATTCACAGGCGGACTATGGCTACACCTTC; CDR3aa: CASSNSQADYGYTF
len: 14; v_gene: TRBV6-5; d_gene: TRBD1; j_gene: TRBJ1-2; abundance: .; CDR3nt: TGTGCCAGCAGACCGGGACAGGATAACTATGGCTACACCTTC; CDR3aa: CASRPGQDNYGYTF
len: 14; v_gene: TRBV18; d_gene: .; j_gene: TRBJ1-1; abundance: .; CDR3nt: TGTGCCAGCTCACCCTACAGGGATCTTGGAGAAGCTTTCTTT; CDR3aa: CASSPYRDLGEAFF